The clone carrying this T cell receptor (beta chain) occurred many times. Its antigen is still unknown. TCRdb analysed the reads with MiXCR anew, one entry per CDR3 protein. The data hold approximately 500,000 distinct CDR3 sequences, with about 15% observed a single time. The source of the sample is a study of T cell repertoires in cytomegalovirus infection. Study in general: CMV infection plus the matching HLA type was flagged by public TCR beta signatures. Study-wide findings and caveats: Cumulative frequency of public TCR beta families picked out carriers of CMV plus the relevant HLA. HLA-C-restricted CMV-specific TCR beta clonotypes were dominant in the ex vivo response.

The germline gives CDR1 SGHTA, CDR2 FQGNSA. The CDR3 sequence is 15 residues long. Trimming stripped 1 base from V and 7 bases from J, with 15 bases between. The source is a human donor in good health (CMV status not recorded). Some clones in this sample may be carry-over from other donors' samples. Material: CD8+ T cells from PBMCs. The chain employs TRBV7-2 and TRBJ2-3, with D hard to call. Here the CDR3 reads CASSLEAGRPHTQYF. CDR3 nucleotides: TGTGCCAGCAGCTTAGAGGCTGGGCGTCCGCATACGCAGTATTTT.